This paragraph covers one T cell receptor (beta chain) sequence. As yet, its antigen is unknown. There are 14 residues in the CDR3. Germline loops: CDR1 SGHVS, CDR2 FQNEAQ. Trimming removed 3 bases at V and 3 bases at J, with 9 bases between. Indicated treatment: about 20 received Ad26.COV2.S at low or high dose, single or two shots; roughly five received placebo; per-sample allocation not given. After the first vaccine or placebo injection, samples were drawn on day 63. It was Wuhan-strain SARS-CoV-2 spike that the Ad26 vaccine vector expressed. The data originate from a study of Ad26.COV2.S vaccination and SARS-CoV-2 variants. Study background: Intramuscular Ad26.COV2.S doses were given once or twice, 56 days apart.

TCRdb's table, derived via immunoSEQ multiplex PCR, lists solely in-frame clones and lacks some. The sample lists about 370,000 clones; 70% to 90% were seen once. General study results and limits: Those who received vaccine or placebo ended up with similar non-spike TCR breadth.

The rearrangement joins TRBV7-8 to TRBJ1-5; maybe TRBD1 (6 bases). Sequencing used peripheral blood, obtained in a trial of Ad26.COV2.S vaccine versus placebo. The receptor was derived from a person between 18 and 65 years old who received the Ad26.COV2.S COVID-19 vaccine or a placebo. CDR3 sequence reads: CASSFGQFNQPQHF. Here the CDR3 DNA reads TGTGCCAGCAGCTTTGGACAGTTCAATCAGCCCCAGCATTTT. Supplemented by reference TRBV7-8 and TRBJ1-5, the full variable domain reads GAGVSQSPRYKVAKRGQDVALRCDPISGHVSLFWYQQALGQGPEFLTYFQNEAQLDKSGLPSDRFFAERPEGSVSTLKIQRTQQEDSAVYLCASSFGQFNQPQHFGDGTRLSIL.